This TCR beta chain came from a study of regulatory T cells in long-lasting Graves disease. Investigators prepared the TCR beta libraries by applying iRepertoire HTBI primers and Arm-PCR of CDR3 regions. MiXCR, run by TCRdb on the multiplex PCR reads, gives a single entry per CDR3 protein. Of 350,000 to 400,000 distinct CDR3 sequences in the sample, 15% to 20% were seen once. Time point here: newly diagnosed GD, antithyroid drugs for less than 3 months. Scientists built the TCR library using RNA that was extracted from PBMCs. This clonotype was seen more than once but under ten times. Germline V lookup: CDR1 MGHRA, CDR2 YSYEKL. Losses at the gene ends were 1 base for V and 2 bases for J; bases not matched to a gene: 8. The CDR3 is 16 amino acids. This sample was also put to use in a study of T cells in Graves' hyperthyroidism and ophthalmopathy. As that study records: Any patient presenting with uncontrolled infection, other autoimmune disease, pregnancy or lactation was left out. Most clonotypes expanded in the thyroid (above 0.001) were also present in blood.

Specimen: peripheral blood mononuclear cells (PBMCs), collected at new diagnosis, from a patient treated with antithyroid drugs. This clonotype was sampled from a woman under 30 with Graves disease. The chain is built from TRBV4-1 and TRBJ2-7, with 7 bases that match TRBD2. The CDR3 here is CASSQGGGATTYEQYF. For the CDR3, the DNA is TGCGCCAGCAGCCAAGGCGGGGGAGCGACGACCTACGAGCAGTACTTC.